This TCR beta chain was sequenced in a study of shared clonotypes between healthy human individuals. Study findings and constraints: Naive subsets typically showed greater estimated richness than memory subsets. The study drew on few donors, limiting represented genetic and exposure-history diversity.

Germline assignment: CDR1 MNHNY and CDR2 SVGAGI (reference sequence). The CDR3 extends over 13 amino acids. The V end lost 7 bases, the J end lost 0 bases, and 7 bases lay between the germline ends. With regard to this clone: Its antigen is unidentified.

Profiling relied on immunoSEQ multiplex PCR, and the TCRdb table lists in-frame clones only, not all of them. This sample carries over 2 million clones, approximately 90% of them seen once, and the ten largest clones take more than 0.35%. The sequence was collected from a man younger than 35 in good health. Some clones in this sample may be carry-over from other donors' samples. The sequencing sample was made of naive CD4+ T cells from PBMCs. Subset reported: CD45RA+ positively selected. The gene calls are TRBV6-6 and TRBJ1-3; D ambiguous. Here the CDR3 reads CASTSRSGNTIYF. CDR3 nucleotide sequence: TGTGCCAGCACCTCCCGCTCTGGAAACACCATATATTTT.